Each of the 24 T cell receptor beta chains below was sequenced from the same sample in a study of preoperative IRX-2 immunotherapy in early breast cancer (dated 2019 in TCRdb). The treatment or condition label here, explained by the study, means: preoperative locoregional IRX-2 cytokine immunotherapy. The receptor library was made with the immunoSEQ multiplex PCR assay. TCRdb holds this immuneACCESS table with in-frame rearrangements only. Some clones are missing; in checked studies, unresolved V genes explain under half, and the rest has no known cause. The sample contains approximately 31,000 clones, around 92% of them found a single time. Roughly 1.5% of the sample is held by the ten biggest clonotypes. The sample consisted of tumor tissue, taken after IRX-2 immunotherapy. All receptors derive from a human donor with breast cancer.

Concerning this clone: Mismatch with germline at one junction end may stem from a read error. The chain recombines TRBV6-8 with TRBJ2-2; TRBD1 might be the D (6 bases). The CDR3 runs to 16 residues. Germline values: CDR1 MNHGY, CDR2 SAAAGT. The CDR3 is CAISVGTPGNSGELFF. The CDR3 nucleotides are TGTGCCATCAGTGTAGGGACACCTGGGAATTCCGGGGAGCTGTTTTTT.

This rearrangement joins TRBV5-1 to TRBJ2-5; D is ambiguous. Germline loops: CDR1 SGHRS, CDR2 YFSETQ. V lost 0 bases and J 5 bases, leaving 14 bases between the germline ends. The CDR3 extends over 15 amino acids. The CDR3 loop is CASSLGTILGETQYF. The CDR3 bases are TGCGCCAGCAGCTTGGGGACCATTCTAGGCGAGACCCAGTACTTC.

The chain has TRBV18 and TRBJ2-3; a possible D gene is TRBD2 (6 bases). Trimming cost V 2 bases and J 2 bases, with 11 bases left between them. The CDR3 loop spans 15 amino acids. The V gene's germline CDR1 is KGHSH and CDR2 LQKENI. CDR3 DNA: TGTGCCAGCTCACCAGTGGGAGGTACCACAGATACGCAGTATTTT. This codes for CASSPVGGTTDTQYF.

The chain links TRBV6-8 to TRBJ2-7, with 7 bases that match TRBD1. This CDR3 comprises 13 residues. The germline gives CDR1 MNHGY, CDR2 SAAAGT. After removal of 6 bases from V and 5 bases from J, the junction contained 7 bases not matched to a gene. The CDR3 loop is CASRRQGGNEQYV. In DNA form, the CDR3 reads TGTGCCAGCAGACGACAGGGTGGTAACGAGCAGTACGTC.

The chain recombines TRBV5-1 with TRBJ2-5, with a weak D call TRBD1 (5 bases). Germline CDR1 is SGHRS and CDR2 is YFSETQ. Between the trimmed V and J ends, which lost 0 bases and 4 bases, there was a span of 13 bases. The CDR3 loop spans 15 amino acids. DNA for the CDR3: TGCGCCAGCAGCTTGGGAATAGGCAGGGTAGAGACCCAGTACTTC. The encoded protein is CASSLGIGRVETQYF.

The rearrangement links TRBV6-1 to TRBJ2-7; the D is unclear. V lost 0 bases, J lost 3 bases, and 12 bases lay in between. The CDR3 runs to 15 residues. The germline V gene has CDR1 MNHNS and CDR2 SASEGT. CDR3 nucleotides: TGTGCCAGCAGTGAAGCGCTTCTTAAGTACTACGAGCAGTACGTC. It translates to CASSEALLKYYEQYV.

V and J are TRBV6-8 and TRBJ2-7, with D possibly being TRBD1 (5 bases). Germline CDR1 reads MNHGY; CDR2 reads SAAAGT. The length of the CDR3 is 12 residues. V was clipped by 10 bases and J by 1 base, with 11 bases between them. The DNA for the CDR3 is TGTGCCATCTCTGACAGTTCCTACGAGCAGTACGTC. Translated, it gives CAISDSSYEQYV.

The chain carries TRBV11-3 and TRBJ1-3; no clear D. The germline V gene has CDR1 SGHNT and CDR2 YENEEA. The CDR3 contains 14 residues. V was trimmed by 4 bases and J by 1 base, leaving 8 bases between them. In DNA, the CDR3 is TGTGCCAGCAGCTACTACGGGTCTGGAAACACCATATATTTT. Translation gives CASSYYGSGNTIYF. The full variable domain, with the rest looked up from reference TRBV11-3 and TRBJ1-3, is EAGVVQSPRYKIIEKKQPVAFWCNPISGHNTLYWYLQNLGQGPELLIRYENEEAVDDSQLPKDRFSAERLKGVDSTLKIQPAELGDSAVYLCASSYYGSGNTIYFGEGSWLTVV.

This chain connects TRBV6-8 to TRBJ2-7; TRBD1 is a possible D gene (5 bases). The CDR3 extends over 14 amino acids. Germline V gives CDR1 MNHGY, CDR2 SAAAGT. V lost 2 bases, J lost 6 bases, and 14 bases lay in between. CDR3 nucleotides: TGTGCCAGCAGTTACGAAGGACACCGCGGCGAGCAGTACTTC. Protein sequence: CASSYEGHRGEQYF.

This clone was seen just once. The genes are TRBV30 and TRBJ2-1, with TRBD2 identical over 11 bases. The V segment lost 8 bases and the J segment 2 bases; nucleotides outside the gene matches: 5. In germline, CDR1 is GTSNPN, CDR2 SVGIG (reference sequence). The CDR3 loop spans 14 amino acids. The CDR3 DNA reads as TGTGCCAGAACTAGCGGGAGTGCCTACAATGAGCAGTTCTTC. It codes for CARTSGSAYNEQFF.

This chain joins TRBV11-3 and TRBJ2-7, with 9 bases lining up with TRBD2. Germline values: CDR1 SGHNT, CDR2 YENEEA. V was pared by 2 bases and J by 4 bases, with 6 bases of the junction left unmatched. The CDR3 contains 15 residues. The CDR3 DNA is TGTGCCAGCAGCTTACCGGCTAGCGGGGAATACGAGCAGTACTTC. Its protein is CASSLPASGEYEQYF.

The chain combines TRBV5-1 with TRBJ1-1; D remains ambiguous. Deletions cut 4 bases from V and 0 bases from J, with 19 bases between. CDR1 and CDR2 from the germline V gene are SGHRS and YFSETQ. CDR3 length equals 17 residues. The CDR3 bases are TGCGCCAGCAGCCCCACCATTCCACAAGGGATGAACACTGAAGCTTTCTTT. Translation: CASSPTIPQGMNTEAFF.

The rearrangement joins TRBV1 to TRBJ1-1; the D call TRBD1 from the table was never checked on the DNA. TRBV1 is annotated as a pseudogene. The CDR3 consists of 14 residues. CDR3 residues: CASSRETGWPEAFF. The CDR3 nucleotides are TGCGCCAGCAGCCGGGAGACAGGTTGGCCTGAAGCTTTCTTT.

V and J are TRBV23-1 and TRBJ1-3; tentative D call: TRBD1 (6 bases). TRBV23-1 is an open reading frame whose function is uncertain. V lost 6 bases and J 4 bases, leaving 16 bases between the germline ends. There are 15 residues in the CDR3. The CDR3 DNA is TGCGCCAGCAGCCAAGACACAGGGAGGGGAAACACCATATATTTT. It encodes CASSQDTGRGNTIYF.

The gene calls are TRBV6-8 and TRBJ2-1, with 8 bases that match TRBD1. The ends lost 7 bases at V and 8 bases at J; junction bases unmatched: 16. Germline V gene lookup returns CDR1 MNHGY and CDR2 SAAAGT. The CDR3 loop spans 16 amino acids. In DNA, the CDR3 is TGTGCCAGCAAGTTAAATGGGCTAGACAGGGGCGATGAGCAGTTCTTC. It specifies CASKLNGLDRGDEQFF.

The chain carries TRBV11-3 and TRBJ2-1; tentative D call: TRBD1 (7 bases). The CDR3 is made up of 19 amino acids. Germline CDR1 reads SGHNT; CDR2 reads YENEEA. V lost 4 bases and J lost 8, with 30 bases in between. The CDR3 nucleotides are TGTGCCAGCAGCTCCTTGACAGGGTTAACTTCGGGAGTTGTCGATGAGCAGTTCTTC. Its translation is CASSSLTGLTSGVVDEQFF.

This chain connects TRBV29-1 to TRBJ1-2, with D hard to call. Per germline, CDR1 SQVTM and CDR2 ANQGSEA. V was pared by 0 bases and J by 8 bases, with 13 bases between. This CDR3 contains 13 residues. The CDR3 nucleotides read TGCAGCGTTGAAGATCTGAACACGCGAGGCTACACCTTC. Encoded protein: CSVEDLNTRGYTF.

The sample holds a few counts of this clone. X is used for the amino acid whose nucleotide is unread or ambiguous. The chain links TRBV11-3 to TRBJ2-1; 9 bases map to TRBD1. CDR1 and CDR2 (germline): SGHNT, YENEEA. CDR3 length: 14 amino acids. Germline trimming cut 5 bases from V and 3 bases from J; bases unmatched to any gene: 2. The CDR3 DNA follows: TGTGCCAGCAGCGWGACAGGGGGCTACAATGAGCAGTTCTTC. This gives the protein CASSXTGGYNEQFF.

The chain employs TRBV28 and TRBJ1-1, with D unresolved. CDR3 size: 13 residues. V gave up 4 bases and J gave up 0 bases, with 6 bases separating them. Germline V gene lookup returns CDR1 MDHEN and CDR2 SYDVKM. The CDR3 region has the DNA TGTGCCAGCAGTTCATTCTTGAACACTGAAGCTTTCTTT. It translates to CASSSFLNTEAFF.

The chain links TRBV6-8 to TRBJ2-7; 9 nucleotides line up with TRBD1. The CDR3 runs to 14 residues. CDR1 MNHGY and CDR2 SAAAGT come from the germline V gene. The V segment lost 6 bases and the J segment 0 bases; nucleotides outside the gene matches: 3. The CDR3 loop is CASRPGQGSYEQYV. The CDR3 DNA sequence: TGTGCCAGCAGGCCGGGACAGGGCTCCTACGAGCAGTACGTC.

This chain connects TRBV11-3 to TRBJ2-1; 12 positions agree with TRBD2. Germline assignment: CDR1 SGHNT and CDR2 YENEEA. The CDR3 extends over 16 amino acids. The junction had 8 bases not matched to a gene; V was cut back by 5 bases and J by 6 bases. The CDR3 sequence: CASSAQLAGGSNEQFF. In nucleotides, the CDR3 is TGTGCCAGCAGCGCTCAACTAGCGGGGGGAAGCAATGAGCAGTTCTTC.

The chain couples TRBV22-1 to TRBJ1-2. TRBV22-1 is tagged as a pseudogene. The CDR3 has 13 residues. CDR3 sequence (DNA): TGTGCCAGCAGGACTACGTTCGGGGATGGCTACACCTTC. Translated: CASRTTFGDGYTF.

The V call is TRBV5-1, the J call TRBJ1-1, with 8 positions matching TRBD1. Germline V gives CDR1 SGHRS, CDR2 YFSETQ. The CDR3 length is 15 residues. V was clipped by 4 bases and J by 1 base; unmatched bases: 6. In nucleotides, the CDR3 is TGCGCCAGCAGCCTTTCCGGGACAGGGAACACTGAAGCTTTCTTT. This codes for CASSLSGTGNTEAFF.

This chain connects TRBV7-4 to TRBJ2-6; D remains unclear. V gave up 5 bases and J gave up 6 bases, with 8 bases separating them. Germline CDR1 reads SGHVT; CDR2 reads SQSDAQ. This CDR3 is 13 amino acids long. CDR3 bases: TGTGCCAGCAGCCGTTTGTTGGCCAACGTCCTGACTTTC. Translating it yields CASSRLLANVLTF. Filled out from reference TRBV7-4 and TRBJ2-6, the complete variable domain reads GAGVSQSPRYKVAKRGRDVALRCDSISGHVTLYWYRQTLGQGSEVLTYSQSDAQRDKSGRPSGRFSAERPERSVSTLKIQRTEQGDSAVYLCASSRLLANVLTFGAGSRLTVL.